This paragraph covers one TCR beta chain sequence. What it binds is unknown. These data belong to a study of cytomegalovirus exposure and HLA in healthy donors. Looking at the study overall: Inside one of the first data releases sat about 85 million unique TCRs taken from HLA-typed donors.

Study results and caveats: Reports described diagnosis of cytomegalovirus status by the classifier as highly specific and sensitive. With DRB1 most and HLA-C fewest, TCR association rates differed between HLA loci in a later analysis. 87-base-pair reads could not separate some V segments, including TRBV6-2 and TRBV6-3.

The CDR3 extends over 18 amino acids. Trimming stripped 3 bases from V and 3 bases from J, with 21 bases between. Per germline, CDR1 LNHNV and CDR2 YYDKDF (reference sequence). The PCR was carried out with 60 Vbeta primers and 13 Jbeta primers. The protocol was immunoSEQ multiplex PCR, while the TCRdb copy is restricted to in-frame clones and leaves out a portion. The sample contains about 140,000 clones, roughly 83% of which appear only once. The sequence derives from a female donor in good health and CMV-seronegative. V is TRBV15 and J is TRBJ1-5, with TRBD1 as a possible D gene (5 bases). Specimen: PBMCs. CDR3 region: CATSRYSVRGAHNQPQHF. CDR3 sequence (DNA): TGTGCCACCAGCAGGTACTCCGTTAGGGGCGCCCACAATCAGCCCCAGCATTTT.